The 24 T cell receptor beta chains below all came from one sample that was sequenced in a study of graft-versus-host responses after intestinal transplantation. The culture paired about 200,000 irradiated violet-dye-labeled stimulators with about 200,000 CFSE-labeled responders. Measured with immunoSEQ multiplex PCR; TCRdb has only the in-frame clones, and not every one. The table includes 6,000 to 8,500 clones, about 33% detected once. The input for sequencing was alloreactive CD8+ T cells from a mixed lymphocyte reaction culture, taken before transplantation. Subset indicated: CFSE-low proliferating T cells sorted from roughly 6-day pre-transplant mixed lymphocyte reaction (GvH or HvG direction). The receptor set was obtained from a human patient who was an organ donor for intestinal transplantation.

The sample holds a few counts of this clone. One end of the junction fails to match germline, which may point to a read error. The rearrangement joins TRBV7-7 to TRBJ2-7; 9 bases align to TRBD1. The CDR3 is 14 residues long. CDR1 and CDR2 from the germline V gene are SSHAT and FNYEAQ (reference sequence). For the CDR3, the DNA is TGTGCTAGCAGCATGGGACAGGGAAACTACGAGCAGTACTTC. Translating gives CASSMGQGNYEQYF.

This clone was seen only a few times. The chain is built from TRBV11-3 and TRBJ1-2, with no clear D. V was clipped by 2 bases and J by 7 bases, with 11 bases between them. The germline CDR1 and CDR2 sequences are SGHNT and YENEEA. CDR3 length equals 13 residues. CDR3 region: CASSLPRVSGYTF. In nucleotides, the CDR3 is TGTGCCAGCAGCTTACCGCGGGTTTCTGGCTACACCTTC.

This clone came up a few times. The chain employs TRBV27 and TRBJ2-3; D is uncertain. Germline CDR1 reads MNHEY; CDR2 reads SMNVEV (reference sequence). V lost 6 bases and J 7 bases, leaving 8 bases between the germline ends. The CDR3 is 11 amino acids. The CDR3 DNA is TGTGCCAGCAGGCCGCGTTATACGCAGTATTTT. It is translated as CASRPRYTQYF.

The chain links TRBV4-1 to TRBJ2-7; 9 nucleotides match TRBD1. CDR1 and CDR2 from the germline V gene are MGHRA and YSYEKL. Trimming cost V 5 bases and J 2 bases; bases outside gene matches: 4. This CDR3 contains 14 residues. The CDR3 nucleotides are TGCGCCAGCAGCGGAGGGACAGGGCCCTACGAGCAGTACTTC. This encodes CASSGGTGPYEQYF.

The J gene is TRBJ2-3, the V gene TRBV9; TRBD2 matches 8 bases. Trimming at V came to 0 bases and at J to 6 bases, leaving 9 bases not matched to a gene. This CDR3 contains 16 residues. Germline CDR1 SGDLS, CDR2 YYNGEE. The CDR3 spells CASSVGPRGRTDTQYF. The CDR3 coding sequence is TGTGCCAGCAGCGTAGGACCTCGCGGGAGGACTGATACGCAGTATTTT.

This chain joins TRBV11-3 and TRBJ2-1, with TRBD1 matching over 7 bases. Germline V gene sequence: CDR1 SGHNT, CDR2 YENEEA. Trimming cost V 3 bases and J 8 bases; bases outside gene matches: 19. The length of the CDR3 is 18 residues. CDR3 residues: CASSFTQQRDSLKHEQFF. CDR3 DNA: TGTGCCAGCAGCTTCACGCAGCAAAGGGACAGCCTTAAACATGAGCAGTTCTTC.

The chain recombines TRBV6-1 with TRBJ1-2; 10 bases are shared with TRBD1. The germline V gene has CDR1 MNHNS and CDR2 SASEGT. This CDR3 has 17 residues. Unmatched junction bases numbered 14, after V lost 4 bases and J lost 6 bases. CDR3 loop: CASSGSGQGILVDGYTF. CDR3 in DNA: TGTGCCAGCAGTGGGTCGGGACAGGGGATCCTGGTGGATGGCTACACCTTC.

This clone was recorded a few times. The chain joins TRBV11-2 to TRBJ2-7; D gene unclear. From germline, CDR1 is SGHAT and CDR2 FQNNGV. Trimming removed 5 bases at V and 4 bases at J, with 15 bases between. The CDR3 spans 14 residues. In nucleotides, the CDR3 is TGTGCCAGCAGCCCAGCGACCGGAGCGTACGAGCAGTACTTC. It codes for CASSPATGAYEQYF. The full variable domain, rest sourced from reference TRBV11-2 and TRBJ2-7, is EAGVAQSPRYKIIEKRQSVAFWCNPISGHATLYWYQQILGQGPKLLIQFQNNGVVDDSQLPKDRFSAERLKGVDSTLKIQPAKLEDSAVYLCASSPATGAYEQYFGPGTRLTVT.

This chain links TRBV27 with TRBJ2-7; 8 nucleotides line up with TRBD2. V dropped 5 bases and J dropped 0; count of bases not matched to a gene: 0. Germline V CDR1 and CDR2: MNHEY, SMNVEV (reference sequence). The length of the CDR3 is 13 residues. For the CDR3, the DNA is TGTGCCAGCAGTAGCGGGAGCTCCTACGAGCAGTACTTC. Amino acid sequence: CASSSGSSYEQYF.

The rearrangement uses TRBV27 and TRBJ2-7; TRBD2 might be the D (5 bases). The V gene lost 3 bases and the J gene lost 2 bases, with 14 bases spanning the gap. Germline V gene data show CDR1 as MNHEY and CDR2 as SMNVEV (reference sequence). The CDR3 consists of 15 residues. The CDR3 DNA reads as TGTGCCAGCAGTTTCCTCGTAAGGACTCCCTACGAGCAGTACTTC. Amino acids: CASSFLVRTPYEQYF.

This clone was found a few times. The gene calls are TRBV5-4 and TRBJ1-4, with D possibly TRBD1 on 6 matching bases. The germline gives CDR1 SGHNT, CDR2 YYREEE (reference sequence). This CDR3 is 15 amino acids long. V was trimmed by 4 bases and J by 7 bases, leaving 17 bases between them. The CDR3 here is CASSPYRVGSEKLFF. DNA for the CDR3: TGTGCCAGCAGCCCCTACAGGGTGGGGAGTGAAAAACTGTTTTTT.

The chain employs TRBV4-3 and TRBJ2-7, with D possibly being TRBD2 (5 bases). This CDR3 region has 12 residues. Per the germline V gene, CDR1 is LGHNA and CDR2 is YSLEER. Trimming shortened V by 2 bases and J by 6 bases, and 8 bases separated the two germline ends. This CDR3 is CASSQPRGEQYF. The CDR3, as DNA: TGCGCCAGCAGCCAACCTCGGGGCGAGCAGTACTTC.

This chain joins TRBV2 and TRBJ2-1; 8 bases match TRBD1. With V trimmed by 2 bases and J by 4 bases, 1 base remained unmatched. CDR3 length equals 14 residues. The germline gives CDR1 SNHLY, CDR2 FYNNEI. This CDR3 is CASSEQGAYNEQFF. The CDR3 DNA is TGTGCCAGCAGTGAACAGGGGGCTTACAATGAGCAGTTCTTC.

The chain is built from TRBV6-6 and TRBJ1-5; TRBD1 might be the D (5 bases). CDR1 and CDR2 from the germline V gene are MNHNY and SVGAGI (reference sequence). The V and J ends lost 6 bases and 7 bases respectively, with 19 bases between them. The CDR3 has 15 residues. The CDR3 reads CASRDTRGKIQPQHF. As DNA, the CDR3 is TGTGCCAGCAGGGACACCCGGGGGAAGATCCAGCCCCAGCATTTT.

The chain combines TRBV7-2 with TRBJ1-2; D is possibly TRBD1 (5 bases). Trimming shortened V by 4 bases and J by 3 bases, and 12 bases separated the two germline ends. CDR1 is SGHTA, CDR2 FQGNSA, per germline. The CDR3 is made up of 14 amino acids. For the CDR3, the DNA is TGTGCCAGCAGCTCCCTTACAGGCCACTATGGCTACACCTTC. Translating it yields CASSSLTGHYGYTF.

This clone has more than one count but fewer than ten. It differs at one base from a far larger clone, so likely a read error. The V call is TRBV4-2, the J call TRBJ2-7, with TRBD2 matching over 8 bases. CDR1 and CDR2 from the germline V gene are LGHNA and YNFKEQ. V lost 4 bases and J lost 0; bases outside the gene matches: 5. This CDR3 comprises 15 residues. The CDR3 sequence is CASSLPGRASYEQYF. As DNA, the CDR3 is TGTGCCAGCAGCCTACCCGGGAGGGCCTCCTACGAGCAGTACTTC.

This clone was counted between two and nine times. The chain uses TRBV10-3 and TRBJ1-2, with 10 bases matching TRBD1. Trimming removed 2 bases from V and 5 bases from J; junction bases left unmatched: 5. The CDR3 sequence is 15 residues long. Per the germline V gene, CDR1 is ENHRY and CDR2 is SYGVKD. The CDR3 coding sequence is TGTGCCATCAGTGAGAGGGGACAGGGGAAATATGGCTACACCTTC. This encodes CAISERGQGKYGYTF.

The chain joins TRBV9 to TRBJ2-3, with 8 positions matching TRBD1. The CDR3 is 16 residues long. Germline V gives CDR1 SGDLS, CDR2 YYNGEE. The V gene end was trimmed by 0 bases and the J gene end by 3 bases; junction bases not matched to a gene: 6. The chain's CDR3 is CASSVAGGQVTDTQYF. The CDR3 DNA reads TGTGCCAGCAGCGTAGCTGGGGGACAGGTAACAGATACGCAGTATTTT.

There are a few counts of this clone. As DNA, the CDR3 is TGTGCCAGCAGCTTGGGCGGGAGGGCGAGAGATACGCAGTATTTT. As protein: CASSLGGRARDTQYF. This rearrangement joins TRBV5-4 to TRBJ2-3, with 9 bases lining up with TRBD2. This CDR3 has 15 residues. Trimming removed 0 bases from V and 5 bases from J; junction bases left unmatched: 4. Germline V gene lookup returns CDR1 SGHNT and CDR2 YYREEE (reference sequence).

The V call is TRBV2, the J call TRBJ2-7; maybe TRBD2 (5 bases). Trimming removed 8 bases at V and 2 bases at J, with 22 bases between. CDR1 and CDR2 (germline): SNHLY, FYNNEI. CDR3 length: 16 residues. The CDR3 region is CASSGFRVFLTYEQYF. CDR3 coding DNA: TGTGCCAGCTCGGGGTTCCGAGTTTTTCTGACCTACGAGCAGTACTTC.

CDR3 protein: CASSPTTGTDNSPLHF. CDR3 in DNA: TGTGCCAGCAGCCCTACTACCGGGACAGATAATTCACCCCTCCACTTT. The chain recombines TRBV6-6 with TRBJ1-6; the match to TRBD1 covers 7 bases. This CDR3 is built from 16 residues. Germline V gives CDR1 MNHNY, CDR2 SVGAGI (reference sequence). The trim removed 6 bases at V and 5 bases at J, leaving 10 bases unmatched.

In this sample, this clone turned up a few times. The V and J genes are TRBV7-3 and TRBJ2-1, with 10 bases aligning to TRBD1. CDR1 is SGHTA and CDR2 is FQGTGA in the germline V gene. The CDR3 consists of 15 residues. The junction had 5 bases not matched to a gene; V was cut back by 5 bases and J by 4 bases. CDR3 coding DNA: TGTGCCAGCAGCGATCCGGGACAGGGGTACAATGAGCAGTTCTTC. This sequence encodes CASSDPGQGYNEQFF.

By its share, this clone is medium-sized (0.01 to 0.1%). The V gene is TRBV9, the J gene TRBJ2-7, with D maybe TRBD1 (5 bases). Germline assignment: CDR1 SGDLS and CDR2 YYNGEE. The CDR3 extends over 12 amino acids. With 3 bases removed from V and 3 bases from J, the gap between germline ends came to 7 bases. The CDR3 DNA reads as TGTGCCAGCAGCGATGACAGCTACGAGCAGTACTTC. The encoded protein is CASSDDSYEQYF.

A few counts support this clone. The chain joins TRBV6-6 to TRBJ1-5; weak D call: TRBD1 (6 bases). With 4 bases removed from V and 2 bases from J, the gap between germline ends came to 15 bases. This CDR3 spans 16 amino acids. The germline V gene encodes CDR1 MNHNY and CDR2 SVGAGI (reference sequence). The CDR3 DNA sequence: TGTGCCAGCAGTTCACCACAGGGTTTCGGCAATCAGCCCCAGCATTTT. Amino acid sequence: CASSSPQGFGNQPQHF.